What follows are 9 T cell receptor beta chains derived from one specimen sequenced in a study of read filtering for tumor transcriptome and immune sequencing. Molecular barcoded adaptors covering alpha/delta and beta/gamma chains were used on approximately 440 ng RNA. Via MiXCR, TCRdb re-called the reads, giving one row per CDR3 protein. The sample holds 100,000 to 150,000 distinct CDR3 sequences; under 15% are singletons and the top ten take around 8.2%. Sequencing was performed on a population of CD138-negative cells sorted from bone marrow. These TCRs come from a donor at least 40 years old with multiple myeloma.

This clonotype was detected a few times. A single base separates this from a much larger clone, so it may be a read error. The genes are TRBV29-1 and TRBJ2-7, with TRBD1 matching 7 bases. CDR1 SQVTM and CDR2 ANQGSEA come from the germline V gene. The CDR3 loop spans 12 amino acids. Trimming removed 7 bases from V and 3 bases from J; junction bases left unmatched: 6. The CDR3 region has the DNA TGCAGCGCGTCGACAGGGAGCTACGAGCAGTACTTC. It encodes CSASTGSYEQYF.

Remarks on this clonotype: A much larger clone lies a single base off, so this may be a read error. The chain uses TRBV12-3 or TRBV12-4 and TRBJ2-3; D not certain. The CDR3 is 17 residues long. This CDR3 reads CGSSLTPWIVGTDTQYF. The CDR3 DNA reads as TGTGGCAGCAGTCTGACCCCCTGGATAGTTGGCACAGATACGCAGTATTTT.

This clonotype was observed a few times. It may be a read error: a sequence one base away is much more abundant. The rearrangement links TRBV20-1 to TRBJ2-3; 10 positions match TRBD2. The CDR3 is 16 residues long. The ends lost 0 bases at V and 4 bases at J; junction bases unmatched: 7. The germline V gene has CDR1 DFQATT and CDR2 SNEGSKA (reference sequence). The CDR3 region has the DNA TGCAGTGCTAGAGATAAGAGCGGGAGGGTCGCAGATACGCAGTATTTT. Protein product: CSARDKSGRVADTQYF.

This chain joins TRBV20-1 and TRBJ2-5, with 7 nucleotides matching TRBD1. After removal of 4 bases from V and 3 bases from J, the junction contained 5 bases not matched to a gene. This CDR3 is 13 amino acids long. Germline V lookup: CDR1 DFQATT, CDR2 SNEGSKA (reference sequence). This chain's CDR3 is CSAIRTGEETQYF. In DNA form, the CDR3 reads TGCAGTGCTATCAGGACAGGTGAAGAGACCCAGTACTTC.

In this sample, this clonotype turned up many times. This sequence joins TRBV12-2 and TRBJ2-1; the D call TRBD2 from the table was never checked on the DNA. TRBV12-2 constitutes a pseudogene. The CDR3 sequence is 18 residues long. As DNA, the CDR3 is TGTGCAAGTCGCTTAGGACCCCTTGCGGGAGGGCCGAAAAATGAGCAGTTCTTC. Amino acid sequence: CASRLGPLAGGPKNEQFF.

In this sample, this clonotype turned up many times. The gene calls are TRBV24-1 and TRBJ2-2; D might be TRBD2 (6 bases). The V end was cut by 0 bases, the J end by 5 bases, with 12 bases between. The CDR3 is 16 residues long. From germline, CDR1 is KGHDR and CDR2 SFDVKD. Written as DNA, the CDR3 is TGTGCCACCAGTGATTTGGCGGGTGCGGGAACCGGGGAGCTGTTTTTT. It encodes CATSDLAGAGTGELFF.

This clonotype was counted ten times or more. The chain links TRBV6-4 to TRBJ2-2; no definite D call. CDR1 and CDR2 (germline): MRHNA, SNTAGT. Deletions cut 0 bases from V and 1 base from J, with 9 bases between. The CDR3 totals 16 residues. The CDR3 DNA reads as TGTGCCAGCAGTGACTCGTCAGTCAGGAACACCGGGGAGCTGTTTTTT. As protein: CASSDSSVRNTGELFF.

Comment on this clonotype: A read error likely explains this, since a far larger clone differs by one base. The chain has TRBV4-3 and TRBJ2-1, with 8 bases lining up with TRBD2. The CDR3 has 18 amino acids. CDR1 LGHNA and CDR2 YSLEER come from the germline V gene. V was clipped by 1 base and J by 4 bases; unmatched bases: 12. The CDR3 coding sequence is TGCGCCAGCAGCCAAGTAGGCGGGCGAGCGGGAGTATACAATGAGCAGTTCTTC. The encoded protein is CASSQVGGRAGVYNEQFF.

This clonotype has only a few counts. The V and J genes are TRBV7-2 and TRBJ1-1; D perhaps matches TRBD1 (5 bases). Trimming removed 5 bases from V and 7 bases from J, with 14 bases in between. The CDR3 consists of 13 residues. Germline V gene data show CDR1 as SGHTA and CDR2 as FQGNSA. The CDR3 loop is CASSHSRQSEAFF. The CDR3 coding sequence is TGTGCCAGCAGCCACTCCAGACAGAGTGAAGCTTTCTTT. Together with reference TRBV7-2 and TRBJ1-1, the CDR3 gives the full variable domain: GAGVSQSPSNKVTEKGKDVELRCDPISGHTALYWYRQSLGQGLEFLIYFQGNSAPDKSGLPSDRFSAERTGGSVSTLTIQRTQQEDSAVYLCASSHSRQSEAFFGQGTRLTVV.